This is a list of T cell receptor beta chains from one sample in a study of blood T cell repertoires in COVID-19. Clones were read by immunoSEQ multiplex PCR, and TCRdb kept only the in-frame ones, dropping some. The sample includes more than 100,000 clones, over 70% seen only once; the top ten take under 3%. The sequencing input was peripheral blood. These receptors all stem from a man between 70 and 80 years old with acute or convalescent COVID-19. CDR3s include the opening cysteine and the closing phenylalanine or tryptophan. A D gene is named only where the DNA matches it firmly. Size values are once, few and many counts, or a class for expanded clones, and some rows have none.

j_call v_call d_call clone_size cdr3_nt cdr3_aa
TRBJ2-1 TRBV5-1 TRBD1 . TGCGCCAGCAGCGATAGACAGGGGGCAGGGAATGAGCAGTTCTTC CASSDRQGAGNEQFF
TRBJ1-2 TRBV10-2 . . TGCGCCAGCAGTGAGTTGGGGGCGGCCGGGGGCTACACCTTC CASSELGAAGGYTF
TRBJ2-7 TRBV15 . few TGTGCCACCAGCGGGACTGACAGCGGCACATACGAGCAGTACTTC CATSGTDSGTYEQYF
TRBJ2-3 TRBV29-1 . . TGCAGCGTTGACGGGGGTGTTGGGTCCCCAGATACGCAGTATTTT CSVDGGVGSPDTQYF
TRBJ1-1 TRBV9 . once TGTGCCAGCAGCCCGGGAGGAGGGGGTTTTTTGAACACTGAAGCTTTCTTT CASSPGGGGFLNTEAFF
TRBJ1-2 TRBV7-2 . . TGTGCCAGCAGCTTATATCAAACTACCTATGGCTACACCTTC CASSLYQTTYGYTF
TRBJ1-2 TRBV7-9 TRBD1 . TGTGCCAGCAGCCCTACAGGGGGCTCCTATGGCTACACCTTC CASSPTGGSYGYTF
TRBJ1-1 TRBV7-2 . once TGTGCCAGCGGGGAGGGCACTGAAGCTTTCTTT CASGEGTEAFF
TRBJ1-1 TRBV27 . . TGTGCCAGCAGTCAGCCGGGAGGGACTGAAGCTTTCTTT CASSQPGGTEAFF
TRBJ2-3 TRBV9 TRBD2 . TGTGCCAGCAGCGGGGGACTAGCGGGATTCACAGATACGCAGTATTTT CASSGGLAGFTDTQYF
TRBJ1-2 TRBV4-2 TRBD1 . TGTGCCAGCAGCAGGGGGCGGTTAAGCTATGGCTACACCTTC CASSRGRLSYGYTF
TRBJ2-7 TRBV20-1 . . TGCAGTGCTAGTACAGCTAACCTCTACGAGCAGTACTTC CSASTANLYEQYF
TRBJ2-7 TRBV11-3 TRBD1 . TGTGCCAGCAGCCCAAGAAGAGGACAGGATCGGGACTACGAGCAGTACTTC CASSPRRGQDRDYEQYF
TRBJ2-2 TRBV7-2 . . TGTGCCAGCAGCTCGGGACAGAACACCGGGGAGCTGTTTTTT CASSSGQNTGELFF
TRBJ1-2 TRBV16 . . TGTGCCAGCACCCAAGATCGGTACGTCTATGGCTACACCTTC CASTQDRYVYGYTF
TRBJ1-1 TRBV30 . . TGTGCCTGGACGGGACTCCCGAACACTGAAGCTTTCTTT CAWTGLPNTEAFF
TRBJ1-6 TRBV7-2 . . TGTGCCAGCAGCTTATGGGGTGAAGACAGGTATTCCTATAATTCACCCCTCCACTTT CASSLWGEDRYSYNSPLHF
TRBJ1-5 TRBV19 TRBD1 . TGTGCCAGTAGTCCATGGACAGGGCCTCAGCCCCAGCATTTT CASSPWTGPQPQHF
TRBJ2-7 TRBV7-8 . once TGTGCCAGCAGCTACCTCAGGAACTCCTACGAGCAGTACTTC CASSYLRNSYEQYF
TRBJ2-7 TRBV7-2 TRBD1 . TGTGCCAGCAGCTGGGACAGGGGGAGGTACGAGCAGTACTTC CASSWDRGRYEQYF
TRBJ2-2 TRBV6-5 . . TGTGCCAGCAAAGAGGGGGGGGGCACCGGGGAGCTGTTTTTT CASKEGGGTGELFF
TRBJ1-2 TRBV28 TRBD1 . TGTGCCAGCAGTCCTCGAAGGGGGCGAGGTAACTATGGCTACACCTTC CASSPRRGRGNYGYTF
TRBJ1-2 TRBV12-3/TRBV12-4 TRBD1 . TGTGCCAGCAGTTCACAGGGGAACTATGGCTACACCTTC CASSSQGNYGYTF
TRBJ2-7 TRBV6-5 . . TGTGCCAGCAGCGTCAGTTTTACCTACGAGCAGTACTTC CASSVSFTYEQYF
TRBJ1-3 TRBV7-2 . once TGTGCCAGCAGCCCCCGGTTCGGAAACACCATATATTTT CASSPRFGNTIYF
TRBJ2-3 TRBV18 TRBD1 . TGTGCCAGCTCACCGGGGGTCGGGACAGGCGGAGATACGCAGTATTTT CASSPGVGTGGDTQYF
TRBJ2-7 TRBV5-1 . once TGCGCCAGCACCCGACGCGGGGACTTCGAGCAGTACTTC CASTRRGDFEQYF
TRBJ1-6 TRBV27 TRBD1 . TGTGCCAGCAGTGCACGGACAGGGCCTAGGGATTCACCCCTCCACTTT CASSARTGPRDSPLHF
TRBJ1-2 TRBV5-1 TRBD1 . TGCGCCAGCAGCTCGGGACAGGGGAGTCCGGGGGGCTACACCTTC CASSSGQGSPGGYTF
TRBJ2-7 TRBV5-1 TRBD1 . TGCGCCAGCAGCTTGGGGCCGGGACAGGGTGGAGAGTACTTC CASSLGPGQGGEYF
TRBJ2-1 TRBV20-1 . . TGCAGTGCAGCGCTTTACAATGAGCAGTTCTTC CSAALYNEQFF
TRBJ2-1 TRBV27 . . TGTGCCAGCAGTGGGGGCAGAGGGTACGACAATGAGCAGTTCTTC CASSGGRGYDNEQFF
TRBJ1-6 TRBV30 TRBD1 . TGTGCCTGGAGTGTCGGAGGGGGCTCGGCACCCCTCCACTTT CAWSVGGGSAPLHF
TRBJ2-7 TRBV11-2 . few TGTGCCAGCAGCTTAAATAGGGGGTACTCCTACGAGCAGTACTTC CASSLNRGYSYEQYF
TRBJ1-1 TRBV5-1 TRBD1 . TGCGCCAGCAGCGCTGGACAGGGGGCGCTTGGAAACACTGAAGCTTTCTTT CASSAGQGALGNTEAFF
TRBJ2-7 TRBV9 TRBD1 . TGTGCCAGCAGCGACGGGACAGGTCACGAGCAGTACTTC CASSDGTGHEQYF
TRBJ2-5 TRBV6-5 . . TGTGCCAGCAGTTTCGCAGGACAAACCCAAGAGACCCAGTACTTC CASSFAGQTQETQYF
TRBJ2-5 TRBV27 . few TGTGCCAGCAGTTTATATCGTCGGGGTCAAGAGACCCAGTACTTC CASSLYRRGQETQYF
TRBJ1-1 TRBV6-2/TRBV6-3 TRBD1 . TGTGCCAGCAGCTTCGTAACAGGGGGCGCAAATGAGGATGCTGAAGCTTTCTTT CASSFVTGGANEDAEAFF
TRBJ1-2 TRBV6-5 . . TGTGCCAGCAGACCCCCAGGATCCCTCCACTATGGCTACACCTTC CASRPPGSLHYGYTF
TRBJ2-1 TRBV3-1/TRBV3-2 TRBD2 . TGTGCCAGCAGCCCAGGACTAGCGGGGGGTAATGAGCAGTTCTTC CASSPGLAGGNEQFF
TRBJ2-2 TRBV30 . . TGTGCCTTCTCGGGTAACAGGGCGAGAGAGACCGGGGAGCTGTTTTTT CAFSGNRARETGELFF
TRBJ1-5 TRBV12-3/TRBV12-4 . . TGTGCCAGCAGTTGGGCTCTCAGTCAGCCCCAGCATTTT CASSWALSQPQHF
TRBJ1-2 TRBV4-2 . . TGTGCCAGCAGCCAAGGGTCTACGGGTAACTATGGCTACACCTTC CASSQGSTGNYGYTF
TRBJ2-2 TRBV5-6 TRBD2 . TGTGCCAGCAGCCACCCCCTTAGCGGGGGGGAGGATAACACCGGGGAGCTGTTTTTT CASSHPLSGGEDNTGELFF
TRBJ2-1 TRBV7-3 . . TGTGCCAGCAGCTTATGGGCTAGCGAAGGCAATGAGCAGTTCTTC CASSLWASEGNEQFF
TRBJ1-6 TRBV9 TRBD1 . TGTGCCAGCAGCACGGGACAGGGGGTCAATTCACCCCTCCACTTT CASSTGQGVNSPLHF
TRBJ1-4 TRBV7-2 . . TGTGCCAGCAGCTTGGCGGGGATAGGGGTTACTGAAAAACTGTTTTTT CASSLAGIGVTEKLFF
TRBJ2-7 TRBV11-3 . . TGTGCCAGCAGCTTAGGTCCTCAGGGCGAGTTCGAGCAGTACTTC CASSLGPQGEFEQYF